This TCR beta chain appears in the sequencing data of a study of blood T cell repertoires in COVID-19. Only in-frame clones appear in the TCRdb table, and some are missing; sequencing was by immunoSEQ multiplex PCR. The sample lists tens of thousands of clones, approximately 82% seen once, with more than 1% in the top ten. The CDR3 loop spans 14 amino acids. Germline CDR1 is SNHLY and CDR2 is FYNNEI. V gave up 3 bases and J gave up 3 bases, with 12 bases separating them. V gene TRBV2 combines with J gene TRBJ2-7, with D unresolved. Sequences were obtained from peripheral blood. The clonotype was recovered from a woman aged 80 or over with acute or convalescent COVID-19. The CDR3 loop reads CASSDLNEVYEQYF. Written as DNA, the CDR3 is TGTGCCAGCAGTGATTTGAACGAGGTCTACGAGCAGTACTTC.